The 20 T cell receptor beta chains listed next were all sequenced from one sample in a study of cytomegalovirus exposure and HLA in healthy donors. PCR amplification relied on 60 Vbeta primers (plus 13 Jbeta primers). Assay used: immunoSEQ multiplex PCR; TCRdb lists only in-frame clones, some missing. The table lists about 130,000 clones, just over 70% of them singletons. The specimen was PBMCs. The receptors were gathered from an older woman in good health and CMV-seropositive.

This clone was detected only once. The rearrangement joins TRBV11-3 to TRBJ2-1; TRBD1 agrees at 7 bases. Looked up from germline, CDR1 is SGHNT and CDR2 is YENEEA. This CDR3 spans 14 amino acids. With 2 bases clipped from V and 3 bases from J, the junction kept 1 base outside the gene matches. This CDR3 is CASSLRDSYNEQFF. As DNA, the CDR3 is TGTGCCAGCAGCTTAAGGGACAGCTACAATGAGCAGTTCTTC.

The CDR3 nucleotides read TGCGCCAGCAGCTTGGGACAGAGCACAGATACGCAGTATTTT. This gives the protein CASSLGQSTDTQYF. The chain recombines TRBV5-1 with TRBJ2-3; maybe TRBD1 (5 bases). The CDR3 runs to 14 residues. The germline V gene encodes CDR1 SGHRS and CDR2 YFSETQ. Trimming removed 0 bases at V and 0 bases at J, with 5 bases between.

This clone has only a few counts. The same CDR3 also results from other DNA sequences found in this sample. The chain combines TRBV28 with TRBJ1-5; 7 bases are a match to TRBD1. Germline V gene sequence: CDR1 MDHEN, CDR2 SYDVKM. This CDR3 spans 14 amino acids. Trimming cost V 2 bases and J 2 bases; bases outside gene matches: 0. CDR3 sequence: CASSLGTGNQPQHF. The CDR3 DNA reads TGTGCCAGCAGTTTAGGGACAGGCAATCAGCCCCAGCATTTT.

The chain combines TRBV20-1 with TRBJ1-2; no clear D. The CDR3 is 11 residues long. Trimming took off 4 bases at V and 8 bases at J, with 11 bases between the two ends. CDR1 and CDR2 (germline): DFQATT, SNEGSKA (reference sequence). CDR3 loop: CSATRGGGYTF. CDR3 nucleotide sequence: TGCAGTGCTACCCGGGGAGGAGGCTACACCTTC.

Here the CDR3 reads CASSAWDSGTQYF. CDR3 sequence (DNA): TGCGCCAGCAGTGCGTGGGACTCAGGGACCCAGTACTTC. The rearrangement joins TRBV10-1 to TRBJ2-5, with TRBD2 as a possible D gene (6 bases). Germline lookup yields CDR1 WNHNN and CDR2 SYGVQD (reference sequence). The CDR3 extends over 13 amino acids. With 4 bases removed from V and 7 bases from J, the gap between germline ends came to 13 bases.

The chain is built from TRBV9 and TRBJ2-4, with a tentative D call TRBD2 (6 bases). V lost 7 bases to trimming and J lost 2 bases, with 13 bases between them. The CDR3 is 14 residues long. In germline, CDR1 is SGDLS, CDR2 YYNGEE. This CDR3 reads CASQEGGTKNIQYF. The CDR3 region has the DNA TGTGCCAGCCAGGAGGGTGGGACCAAAAACATTCAGTACTTC.

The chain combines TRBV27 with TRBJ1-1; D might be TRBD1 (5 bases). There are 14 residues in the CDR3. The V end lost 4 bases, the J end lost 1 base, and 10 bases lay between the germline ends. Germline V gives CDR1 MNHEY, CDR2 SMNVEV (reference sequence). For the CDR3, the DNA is TGTGCCAGCAGTTCCCCAGGGTGGAACACTGAAGCTTTCTTT. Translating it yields CASSSPGWNTEAFF.

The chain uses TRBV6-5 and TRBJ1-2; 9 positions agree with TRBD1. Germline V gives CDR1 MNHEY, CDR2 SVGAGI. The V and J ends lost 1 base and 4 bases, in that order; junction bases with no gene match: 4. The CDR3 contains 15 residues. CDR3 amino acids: CASSYLDRGGYGYTF. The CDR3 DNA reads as TGTGCCAGCAGTTACTTGGACAGGGGTGGCTATGGCTACACCTTC.

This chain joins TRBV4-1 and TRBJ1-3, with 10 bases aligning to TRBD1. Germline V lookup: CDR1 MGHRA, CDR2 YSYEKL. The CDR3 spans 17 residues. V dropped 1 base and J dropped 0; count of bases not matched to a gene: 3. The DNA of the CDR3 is TGCGCCAGCAGCCAAGGGACAGGGGGATACTCTGGAAACACCATATATTTT. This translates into CASSQGTGGYSGNTIYF.

CDR3 amino acids: CASSLGTRDYGYTF. The CDR3 bases are TGTGCCAGCAGCTTGGGCACCAGGGACTATGGCTACACCTTC. The rearrangement joins TRBV5-6 to TRBJ1-2; D possibly corresponds to TRBD1 (5 bases). V lost 0 bases, J lost 3 bases, and 9 bases lay in between. The CDR3 length is 14 residues. Germline assignment: CDR1 SGHDT and CDR2 YYEEEE.

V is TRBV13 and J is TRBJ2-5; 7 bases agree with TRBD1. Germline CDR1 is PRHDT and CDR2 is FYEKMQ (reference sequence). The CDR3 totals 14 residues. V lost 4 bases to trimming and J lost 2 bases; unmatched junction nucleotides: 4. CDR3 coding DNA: TGTGCCAGCAGCTCAGGGACAGTACAAGAGACCCAGTACTTC. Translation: CASSSGTVQETQYF.

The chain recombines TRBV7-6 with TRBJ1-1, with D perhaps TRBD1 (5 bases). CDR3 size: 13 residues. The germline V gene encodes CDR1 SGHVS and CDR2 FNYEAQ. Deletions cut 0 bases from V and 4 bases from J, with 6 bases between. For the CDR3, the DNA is TGTGCCAGCAGCTTAGCGGGGCGCACTGAAGCTTTCTTT. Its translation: CASSLAGRTEAFF.

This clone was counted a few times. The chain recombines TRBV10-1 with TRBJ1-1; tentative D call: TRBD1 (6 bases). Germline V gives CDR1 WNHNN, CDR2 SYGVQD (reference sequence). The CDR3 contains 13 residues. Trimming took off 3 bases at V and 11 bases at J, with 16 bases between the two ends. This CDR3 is CASSDPQGPGAFF. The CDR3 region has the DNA TGCGCCAGCAGTGACCCACAGGGTCCGGGGGCTTTCTTT.

The CDR3 here is CASLYTREGYEQYF. The CDR3 DNA reads TGTGCCAGCTTGTATACACGCGAGGGTTACGAGCAGTACTTC. The gene calls are TRBV6-6 and TRBJ2-5; TRBD2 might be the D (5 bases). The end of the DNA is better explained by TRBJ2-7, so the J call may be wrong. Germline CDR1 and CDR2: MNHNY and SVGAGI (reference sequence). The CDR3 extends over 14 amino acids.

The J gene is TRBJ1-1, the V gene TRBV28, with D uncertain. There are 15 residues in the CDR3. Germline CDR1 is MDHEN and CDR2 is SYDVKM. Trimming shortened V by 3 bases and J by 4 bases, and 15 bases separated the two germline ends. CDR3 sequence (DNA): TGTGCCAGCAGTTTGTGGGCACCCGGGAGCACTGAAGCTTTCTTT. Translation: CASSLWAPGSTEAFF.

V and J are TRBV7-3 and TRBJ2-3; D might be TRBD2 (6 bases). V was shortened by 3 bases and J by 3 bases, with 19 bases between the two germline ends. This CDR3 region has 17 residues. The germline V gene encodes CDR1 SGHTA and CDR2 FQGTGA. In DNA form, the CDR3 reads TGTGCCAGCAGCTTCACGTCCGCGGCGGGGCGGACAGATACGCAGTATTTT. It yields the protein CASSFTSAAGRTDTQYF.

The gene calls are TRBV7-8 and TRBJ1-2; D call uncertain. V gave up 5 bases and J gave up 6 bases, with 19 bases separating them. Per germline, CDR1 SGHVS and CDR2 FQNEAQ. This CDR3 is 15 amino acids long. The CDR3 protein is CASSTSGLGKDGYTF. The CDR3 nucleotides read TGTGCCAGCAGCACTAGCGGGTTGGGAAAGGATGGCTACACCTTC.

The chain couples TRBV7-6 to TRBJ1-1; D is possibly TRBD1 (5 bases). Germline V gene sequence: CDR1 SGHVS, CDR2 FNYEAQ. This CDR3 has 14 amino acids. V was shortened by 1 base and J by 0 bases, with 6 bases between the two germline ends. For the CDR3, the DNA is TGTGCCAGCAGCTTAGGACAGTTGAACACTGAAGCTTTCTTT. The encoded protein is CASSLGQLNTEAFF.

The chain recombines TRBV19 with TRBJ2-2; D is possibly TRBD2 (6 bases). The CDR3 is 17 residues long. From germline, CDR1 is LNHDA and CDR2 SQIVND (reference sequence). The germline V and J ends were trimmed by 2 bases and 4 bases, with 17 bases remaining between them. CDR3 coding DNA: TGTGCCAGTAGTATATGGGGGGTAAGGAGGTCCACCGGGGAGCTGTTTTTT. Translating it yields CASSIWGVRRSTGELFF.

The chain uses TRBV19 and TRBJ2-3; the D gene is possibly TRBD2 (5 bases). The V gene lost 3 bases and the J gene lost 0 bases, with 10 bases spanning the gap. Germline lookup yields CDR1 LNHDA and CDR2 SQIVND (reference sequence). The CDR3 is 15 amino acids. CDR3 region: CASSITAASTDTQYF. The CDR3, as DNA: TGTGCCAGTAGTATTACAGCGGCGAGCACAGATACGCAGTATTTT.